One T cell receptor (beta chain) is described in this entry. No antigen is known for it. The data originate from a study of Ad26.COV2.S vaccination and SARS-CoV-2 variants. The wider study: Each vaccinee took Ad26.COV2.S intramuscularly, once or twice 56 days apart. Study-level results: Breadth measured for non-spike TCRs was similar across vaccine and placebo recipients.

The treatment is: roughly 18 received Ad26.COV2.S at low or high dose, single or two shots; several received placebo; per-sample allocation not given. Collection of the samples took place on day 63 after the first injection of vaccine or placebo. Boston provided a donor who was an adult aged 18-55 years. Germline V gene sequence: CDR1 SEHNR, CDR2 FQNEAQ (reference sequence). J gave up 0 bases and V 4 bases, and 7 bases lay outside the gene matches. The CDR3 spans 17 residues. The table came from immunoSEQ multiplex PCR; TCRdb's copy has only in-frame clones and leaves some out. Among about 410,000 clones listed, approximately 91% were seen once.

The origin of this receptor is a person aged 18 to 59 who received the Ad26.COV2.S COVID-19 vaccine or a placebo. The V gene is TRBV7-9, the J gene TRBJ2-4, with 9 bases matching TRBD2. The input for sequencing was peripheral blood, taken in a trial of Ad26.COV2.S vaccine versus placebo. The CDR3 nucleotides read TGTGCCAGCAGCTCATCGAGTAGCGGGAGAGCCAAAAACATTCAGTACTTC. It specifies CASSSSSSGRAKNIQYF.